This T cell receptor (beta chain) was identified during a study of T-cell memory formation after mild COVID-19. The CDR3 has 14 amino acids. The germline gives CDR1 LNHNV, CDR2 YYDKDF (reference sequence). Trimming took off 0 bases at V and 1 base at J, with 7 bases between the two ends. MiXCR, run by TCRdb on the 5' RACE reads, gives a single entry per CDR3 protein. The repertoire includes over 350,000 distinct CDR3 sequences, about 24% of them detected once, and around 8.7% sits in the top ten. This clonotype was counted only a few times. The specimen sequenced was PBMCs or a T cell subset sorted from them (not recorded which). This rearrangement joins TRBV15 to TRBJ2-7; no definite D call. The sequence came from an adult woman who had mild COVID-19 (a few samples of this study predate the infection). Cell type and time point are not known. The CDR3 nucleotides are TGTGCCACCAGCAGAGAAAGGGTTTCCTACGAGCAGTACTTC. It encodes CATSRERVSYEQYF.